This entry describes one TCR beta chain. The sample belongs to a study of blood T cell repertoires in COVID-19. The overall study: Acute and convalescent COVID-19 samples came from the United States, Italy and Spain. The analysed material was cDNA or gDNA that came from T cells, B-cell-depleted T cells, or PBMCs.

How the authors handled the data: Estimation of nucleated cell counts was performed using reference gene primer amplification. Profiling relied on immunoSEQ multiplex PCR, and the TCRdb table lists in-frame clones only, not all of them. D and trimming were read from the DNA, whereas the V and J calls and clone size are those reported in that table. The sample yields about 90,000 clones, around 94% seen once. The clonotype comes from a woman aged 60-75 years with active COVID-19. The sequencing sample was made of peripheral blood.

The CDR3 DNA is TGCGCCAGCAGCTATGCAACAGGGGATACTGAAGCTTTCTTT. This codes for CASSYATGDTEAFF. V gene TRBV5-1 combines with J gene TRBJ1-1; 7 bases agree with TRBD1. Per the germline V gene, CDR1 is SGHRS and CDR2 is YFSETQ. The CDR3 spans 14 residues. V shed 3 bases, J shed 5 bases, and the junction held 7 bases outside the gene matches.